The T cell receptor (beta chain) under discussion was sequenced for a study of blood T cell repertoires in COVID-19 (TCRdb year 2020). As for the study more broadly: The collaborator samples originated in the United States, Italy and Spain and spanned the acute and convalescent phases of COVID-19. The material from the prospective study consisted of cDNA or gDNA derived from T cells, B-cell-depleted T cells, or PBMCs. Subjects who had been exposed to COVID-19, were actively infected with it, or had recovered from it provided the deeply sampled blood TCRbeta repertoires that made up the dataset. The repertoires were released in a freely available public database intended as a resource for research on the immune response to SARS-CoV-2. The samples were drawn from two sources: the first 160 participants of the ongoing ImmuneRACE study, and 1,000 to 1,500 subjects contributed by 6 global collaborators. A de-identified subject ID, COVID-19 status, age in years and sex were almost always included in the sample metadata. Where available, HLA class I and class II types were taken from metadata supplied by the sample provider and were not determined by assay-based typing.

Each collaborating institution followed its own protocols to collect whole blood in K2EDTA tubes. For TCRbeta analysis, collaborators shipped samples as frozen whole blood, isolated PBMCs, or DNA extracted from either of those sample types. As concerns this clone: Its antigen is unknown. Nothing much larger sits one base from this clone, and base qualities are not available.

The immunoSEQ Assay, a bias-controlled multiplex PCR, was used to amplify TCRbeta CDR3 regions from genomic DNA. The study's processing was this. Within the assay, amplification of reference gene primers was used to estimate how many nucleated cells each sample contained. Sequence reads were collapsed and filtered to measure the absolute abundance of every unique TCRbeta CDR3 rearrangement. For each sample, productive Simpson clonality was calculated by taking the square root of Simpson's diversity index across productive rearrangements. In TCRdb, the immuneACCESS table is reduced to in-frame sequences with V and J assigned. These tables do not hold every clone; where another copy was compared, an unresolved V gene accounts for under half, and the others remain unexplained. V, J and clone size are taken as reported in that table, and D and trimming were inferred from the DNA itself. The sample table records more than 200,000 clones; about nine tenths of these occur just once. The ten largest make up roughly 2.5% of the sample.

Broader findings and caveats from the paper: The quantity of clinical and demographic metadata differed by source and by participant and was supplied without curation.

CDR1 and CDR2 are drawn from the germline V gene (reference sequence): MNHEY, SMNVEV. The CDR3 runs 16 residues from the cysteine to the phenylalanine. Just CDR3 DNA is preserved here, 48 bases in frame from base 1. V is clipped by 5 bases and J by 8 bases, and the sequence between their germline boundaries is 21 bases long. The sample comprised peripheral blood. This receptor was obtained from a woman aged 55-75 years with acute or convalescent COVID-19. The receptor chain draws on TRBV27 and TRBJ1-4; possibly the D gene is TRBD1, per 6 matching bases. The DNA sequence reads TGTGCCAGCAGTATGGGAGGGGGTGCTAGGGGAGAAAAACTGTTTTTT. It encodes CASSMGGGARGEKLFF.